At least ten counts were recorded for the clone carrying this TCR beta chain. Sample-barcoded 5' priming and a J-beta primer mix drove a second PCR of roughly 6 to 12 cycles. Each sample yielded at least 3 million CDR3-containing paired-end reads. Each CDR3 protein is one row after TCRdb ran MiXCR on the 5' RACE reads. The sample contains 1.8 million or so distinct CDR3 sequences, roughly 43% of which appear only once. The data originate from a study of blood T cells in healthy people across ages. V was shortened by 1 base and J by 6 bases, with 31 bases between the two germline ends. CDR1 and CDR2 from the germline V gene are LNHNV and YYDKDF (reference sequence). CDR3 size: 21 residues.

This sequence originates from a human donor in good health. The chain joins TRBV15 to TRBJ1-5; D is unclear. Sequencing was carried out using blood. Here the CDR3 DNA reads TGTGCCACCAGCAGAGGTACCCAGAGTGGAGTCCTACACTCCTGGAGTCAGCCCCAGCATTTT. Its protein is CATSRGTQSGVLHSWSQPQHF.